This is a list of T cell receptor beta chains from one sample in a study of T cells in Graves' hyperthyroidism and ophthalmopathy. TCRdb called the multiplex PCR reads again in MiXCR, with one record for every CDR3 protein. Of roughly 500,000 distinct CDR3 sequences listed, 46% are singletons. The sequencing sample was made of peripheral blood or thyroid tissue (not recorded which). The receptors come from an adult woman with Graves' disease, either hyperthyroidism or ophthalmopathy (not recorded which). Both conserved end residues are trimmed from each CDR3.

length: 14
V: TRBV12-3/TRBV12-4
CDR3: ASSGAPTSGSYEQY

length: 12
V: TRBV11-2
CDR3: ASADRAGQETQY

length: 14
V: TRBV2
CDR3: ASSEAGMVGANVLT

length: 14
V: TRBV5-1
CDR3: ASSFWLGTQQETQY

length: 12
V: TRBV3-1
CDR3: ASSQAPGAGEQY

length: 13
V: TRBV2
CDR3: ASSESGGRAGEQY

length: 13
V: TRBV9
CDR3: ASSVAGEGNQPQH

length: 13
V: TRBV10-3
CDR3: AIRSGDSYNSPLH

length: 12
V: TRBV12-3/TRBV12-4
CDR3: ASSFSRKKETQY

length: 12
V: TRBV5-1
CDR3: ASSLEALNTEAF

length: 9
V: TRBV12-3/TRBV12-4
CDR3: ASKGYYGYT

length: 12
V: TRBV7-2
CDR3: ASSPSPGDEKLF

length: 13
V: TRBV7-3
CDR3: ASSLRRGEGNTIY

length: 19
V: TRBV10-3
CDR3: AISAVRDASKGASGANVLT

length: 11
V: TRBV12-3/TRBV12-4
CDR3: ASSRQAGNGYT

length: 13
V: TRBV24-1
CDR3: ATSDPRGPLSEQY

length: 13
V: TRBV19
CDR3: ASTNSGSSGNTIY

length: 12
V: TRBV2
CDR3: ASSVEEENSPLH

length: 12
V: TRBV6-1
CDR3: ASLLTGGNQPQH

length: 11
V: TRBV20-1
CDR3: SAKDSYNSPLH

length: 15
V: TRBV7-9
CDR3: ASSLGTSGISTDTQY

length: 14
V: TRBV20-1
CDR3: SASRQGLVGTYEQY

length: 12
V: TRBV9
CDR3: ASSGGGGGSEAF

length: 10
V: TRBV12-3/TRBV12-4
CDR3: ASARYAETQY

length: 12
V: TRBV6-1
CDR3: ASSDLGVDEKLF

length: 12
V: TRBV7-3
CDR3: ASHTGEKSYGYT

length: 14
V: TRBV15
CDR3: ATSRTYPRGNSPLH

length: 13
V: TRBV11-2
CDR3: ANSPRDRVGYEQY

length: 9
V: TRBV12-3/TRBV12-4
CDR3: ASSQSPEAF

length: 12
V: TRBV11-1
CDR3: ASSGTSNSYEQY

length: 12
V: TRBV10-3
CDR3: AISDTLGGYEQY

length: 13
V: TRBV19
CDR3: ASSIGGRVTGELF

length: 12
V: TRBV24-1
CDR3: ATSETGSYTEAF

length: 13
V: TRBV7-2
CDR3: ASSLAPDRPYGYT

length: 13
V: TRBV20-1
CDR3: SARDSSGRAQTQY

length: 12
V: TRBV7-9
CDR3: ASSSETGTYEQY

length: 11
V: TRBV7-3
CDR3: ASGTGEDYGYT

length: 13
V: TRBV2
CDR3: ASSPRGVGFETQY

length: 11
V: TRBV12-3/TRBV12-4
CDR3: ASSLSYPGTQY

length: 12
V: TRBV6-1
CDR3: ASSLQGGFTEAF

length: 12
V: TRBV5-6
CDR3: ASSIYGTEGRYT

length: 11
V: TRBV28
CDR3: ASSLTDQETQY

length: 12
V: TRBV20-1
CDR3: SARDWGRNTEAF

length: 11
V: TRBV5-1
CDR3: ASSQGQGNEQY

length: 9
V: TRBV12-3/TRBV12-4
CDR3: ASSRTDAYT

length: 10
V: TRBV19
CDR3: ASSGWLEKLF

length: 13
V: TRBV20-1
CDR3: SARDRKGRTDTQY

length: 13
V: TRBV29-1
CDR3: SAGTSSTFSREQY

length: 13
V: TRBV7-2
CDR3: ASSLTGGAHSPLH

length: 12
V: TRBV20-1
CDR3: SASWLRGQETQY

length: 10
V: TRBV29-1
CDR3: SVDSSQETQY

length: 11
V: TRBV10-2
CDR3: ASSPGVGTEAF

length: 13
V: TRBV7-2
CDR3: ASSPRTGGGYGYT

length: 13
V: TRBV7-2
CDR3: ASSGRGGGGETQY

length: 12
V: TRBV10-3
CDR3: AISELGGNQPQH